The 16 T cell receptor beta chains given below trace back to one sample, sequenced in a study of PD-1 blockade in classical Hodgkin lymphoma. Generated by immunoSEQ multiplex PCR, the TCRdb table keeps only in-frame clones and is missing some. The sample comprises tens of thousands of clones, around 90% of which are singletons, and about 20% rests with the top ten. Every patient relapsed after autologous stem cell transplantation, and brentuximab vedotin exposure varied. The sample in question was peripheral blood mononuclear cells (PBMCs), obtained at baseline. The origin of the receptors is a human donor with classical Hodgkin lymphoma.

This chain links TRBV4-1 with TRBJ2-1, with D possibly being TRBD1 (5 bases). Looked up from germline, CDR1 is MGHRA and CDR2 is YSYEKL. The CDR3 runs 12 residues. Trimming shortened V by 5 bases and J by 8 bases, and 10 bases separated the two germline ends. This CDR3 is CASSTGRYEQFF. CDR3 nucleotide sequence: TGCGCCAGCAGCACAGGCAGGTATGAGCAGTTCTTC.

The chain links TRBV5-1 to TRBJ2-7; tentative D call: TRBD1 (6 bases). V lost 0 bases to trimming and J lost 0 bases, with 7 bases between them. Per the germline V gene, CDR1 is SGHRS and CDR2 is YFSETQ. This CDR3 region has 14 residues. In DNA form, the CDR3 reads TGCGCCAGCAGCTTGGACAGGGCCTCCTACGAGCAGTACTTC. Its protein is CASSLDRASYEQYF. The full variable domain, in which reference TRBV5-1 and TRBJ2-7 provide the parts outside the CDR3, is KAGVTQTPRYLIKTRGQQVTLSCSPISGHRSVSWYQQTPGQGLQFLFEYFSETQRNKGNFPGRFSGRQFSNSRSEMNVSTLELGDSALYLCASSLDRASYEQYFGPGTRLTVT.

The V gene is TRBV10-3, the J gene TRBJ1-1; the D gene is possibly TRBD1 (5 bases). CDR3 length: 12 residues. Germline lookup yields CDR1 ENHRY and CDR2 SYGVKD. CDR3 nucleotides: TGTGCGGGGGGTGGACGGAACACTGAAGCTTTCTTT. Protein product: CAGGGRNTEAFF.

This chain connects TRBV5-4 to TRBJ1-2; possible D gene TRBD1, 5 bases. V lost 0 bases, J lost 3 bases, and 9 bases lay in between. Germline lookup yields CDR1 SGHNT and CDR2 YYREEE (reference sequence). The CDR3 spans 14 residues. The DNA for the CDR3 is TGTGCCAGCAGCTTGGGACAGACCTACTATGGCTACACCTTC. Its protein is CASSLGQTYYGYTF.

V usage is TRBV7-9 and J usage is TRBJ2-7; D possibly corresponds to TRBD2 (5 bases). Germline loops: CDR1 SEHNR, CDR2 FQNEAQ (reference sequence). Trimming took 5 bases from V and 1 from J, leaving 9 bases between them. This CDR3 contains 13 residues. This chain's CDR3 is CASSPLGSYEQYF. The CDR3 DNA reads TGTGCCAGCAGCCCACTAGGGTCCTACGAGCAGTACTTC.

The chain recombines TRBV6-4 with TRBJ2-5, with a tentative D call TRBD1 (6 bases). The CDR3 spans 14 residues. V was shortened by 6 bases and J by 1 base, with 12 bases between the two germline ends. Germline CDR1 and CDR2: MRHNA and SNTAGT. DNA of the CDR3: TGTGCCAGCAGCTCCTGGGGGCCCCAAGAGACCCAGTACTTC. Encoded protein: CASSSWGPQETQYF.

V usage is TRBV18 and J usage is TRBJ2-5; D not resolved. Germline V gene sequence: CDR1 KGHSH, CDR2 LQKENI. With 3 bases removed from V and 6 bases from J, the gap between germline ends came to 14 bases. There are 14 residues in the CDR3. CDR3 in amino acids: CASSPSVPDQTQYF. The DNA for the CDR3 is TGTGCCAGCTCACCCTCAGTCCCGGACCAGACCCAGTACTTC.

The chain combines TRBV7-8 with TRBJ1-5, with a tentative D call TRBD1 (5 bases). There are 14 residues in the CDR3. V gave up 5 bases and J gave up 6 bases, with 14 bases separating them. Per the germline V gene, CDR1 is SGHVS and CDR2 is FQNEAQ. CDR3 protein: CASSTIRGGQPQHF. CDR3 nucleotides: TGTGCCAGCAGCACCATCCGGGGGGGTCAGCCCCAGCATTTT.

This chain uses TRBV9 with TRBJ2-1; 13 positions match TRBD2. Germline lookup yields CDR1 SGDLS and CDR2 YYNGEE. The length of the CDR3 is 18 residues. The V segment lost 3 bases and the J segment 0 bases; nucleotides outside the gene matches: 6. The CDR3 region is CASSAGTSGASSYNEQFF. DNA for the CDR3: TGTGCCAGCAGCGCAGGGACTAGCGGGGCCAGCTCCTACAATGAGCAGTTCTTC.

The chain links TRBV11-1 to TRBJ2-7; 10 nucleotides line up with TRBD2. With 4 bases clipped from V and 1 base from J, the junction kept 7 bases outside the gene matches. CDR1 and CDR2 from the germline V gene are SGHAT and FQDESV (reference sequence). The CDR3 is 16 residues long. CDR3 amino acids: CASSWSSSGSSYEQYF. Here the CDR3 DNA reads TGTGCCAGCAGCTGGAGTTCTAGCGGGAGTTCCTACGAGCAGTACTTC.

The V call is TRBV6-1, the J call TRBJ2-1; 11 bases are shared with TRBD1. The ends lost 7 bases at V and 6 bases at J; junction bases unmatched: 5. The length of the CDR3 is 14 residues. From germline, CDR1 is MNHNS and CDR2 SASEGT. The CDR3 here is CASNPGTGGNEQFF. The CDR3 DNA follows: TGTGCCAGCAACCCGGGGACAGGGGGCAATGAGCAGTTCTTC.

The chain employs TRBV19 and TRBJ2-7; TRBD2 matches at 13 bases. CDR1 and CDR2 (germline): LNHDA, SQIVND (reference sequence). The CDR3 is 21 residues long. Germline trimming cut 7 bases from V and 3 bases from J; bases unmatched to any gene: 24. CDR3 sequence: CASTSSGTSGEVPRELYEQYF. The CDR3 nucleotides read TGTGCCAGTACTTCTTCCGGGACTAGCGGGGAGGTGCCGCGGGAGCTCTACGAGCAGTACTTC.

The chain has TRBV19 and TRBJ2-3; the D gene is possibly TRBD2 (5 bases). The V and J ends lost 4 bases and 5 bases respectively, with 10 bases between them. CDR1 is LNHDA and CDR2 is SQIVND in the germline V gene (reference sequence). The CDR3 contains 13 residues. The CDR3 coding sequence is TGTGCCAGTAGTAACCTAGCTGGAGATACGCAGTATTTT. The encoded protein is CASSNLAGDTQYF.

The CDR3 region is CASSFSGGGGYTF. The CDR3 DNA is TGTGCCAGCAGCTTTTCGGGGGGTGGTGGCTACACCTTC. The chain joins TRBV5-6 to TRBJ1-2; D possibly corresponds to TRBD1 (5 bases). The germline gives CDR1 SGHDT, CDR2 YYEEEE. With 2 bases removed from V and 7 bases from J, the gap between germline ends came to 12 bases. This CDR3 has 13 residues.

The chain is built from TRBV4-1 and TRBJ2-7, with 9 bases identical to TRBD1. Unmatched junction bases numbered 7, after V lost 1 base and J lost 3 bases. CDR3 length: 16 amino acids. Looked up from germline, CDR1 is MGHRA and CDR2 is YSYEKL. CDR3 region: CASSQVTGQGIYEQYF. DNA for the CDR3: TGCGCCAGCAGCCAAGTCACGGGACAGGGCATCTACGAGCAGTACTTC.

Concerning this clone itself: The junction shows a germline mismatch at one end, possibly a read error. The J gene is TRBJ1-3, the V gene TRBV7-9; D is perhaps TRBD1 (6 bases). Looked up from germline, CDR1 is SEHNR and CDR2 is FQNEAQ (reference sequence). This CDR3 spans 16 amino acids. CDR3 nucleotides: TGTGCCAGCAGCTCATATAGGGGGGGCGCTGGGAACACCATATATTTT. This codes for CASSSYRGGAGNTIYF.